The 29 T cell receptor beta chains listed next were all sequenced from one sample in a study of T cell repertoires in ileal Crohn's disease. Here immunoSEQ multiplex PCR was the method, and the copy in TCRdb shows in-frame clones only, minus some. The sample includes over 4,500 clones, about 80% of them seen just once. The sequencing sample was made of ileal tissue. All receptors derive from an adult with Crohn's disease.

V and J are TRBV5-4 and TRBJ1-1; TRBD1 aligns across 9 bases. The germline V gene has CDR1 SGHNT and CDR2 YYREEE (reference sequence). V trimming: 6 bases; J trimming: 3 bases; junction bases outside the gene matches: 6. The CDR3 length is 14 residues. The CDR3 protein is CASTIQGAHTEAFF. CDR3 bases: TGTGCCAGCACCATACAGGGGGCGCACACTGAAGCTTTCTTT.

V and J are TRBV18 and TRBJ1-3; D not certain. The germline gives CDR1 KGHSH, CDR2 LQKENI. V dropped 3 bases and J dropped 2 bases, with 11 bases sitting between them. The CDR3 length is 15 residues. Written as DNA, the CDR3 is TGTGCCAGCTCACCTAGCCGGGAGGCTGGAAACACCATATATTTT. This codes for CASSPSREAGNTIYF.

This clone has just a few counts. This chain connects TRBV6-4 to TRBJ2-1; the D gene is possibly TRBD2 (6 bases). Germline values: CDR1 MRHNA, CDR2 SNTAGT. V was cut by 5 bases and J by 5 bases, with 16 bases left in between. CDR3 size: 15 residues. The CDR3: CASSSASGGNNEQFF. CDR3 sequence (DNA): TGTGCCAGCAGTTCGGCGAGCGGAGGGAACAATGAGCAGTTCTTC.

This clone appeared a single time. The rearrangement uses TRBV5-4 and TRBJ2-3, with TRBD2 matching 9 bases. Germline CDR1 and CDR2: SGHNT and YYREEE (reference sequence). The CDR3 covers 16 residues. V gave up 0 bases and J gave up 4 bases; unmatched junction bases: 6. The CDR3 is CASSLAVSGRADTQYF. The CDR3 bases are TGTGCCAGCAGCTTGGCAGTTAGCGGGAGAGCAGATACGCAGTATTTT.

The chain is built from TRBV4-1 and TRBJ2-7; D is possibly TRBD1 (6 bases). V was trimmed by 1 base and J by 2 bases, leaving 15 bases between them. CDR3 length: 16 amino acids. CDR1 and CDR2 from the germline V gene are MGHRA and YSYEKL. The CDR3 region is CASSQAQGQATYEQYF. DNA of the CDR3: TGCGCCAGCAGCCAAGCTCAGGGGCAGGCTACCTACGAGCAGTACTTC.

This chain joins TRBV25-1 and TRBJ1-1; 9 bases agree with TRBD1. The CDR3 loop spans 16 amino acids. V lost 7 bases and J lost 4; bases outside the gene matches: 13. Germline values: CDR1 MGHDK, CDR2 SYGVNS. The CDR3: CASTDIHQTGGTEAFF. CDR3 sequence (DNA): TGTGCCAGCACTGATATCCATCAGACAGGGGGCACTGAAGCTTTCTTT. The full variable domain, in which reference TRBV25-1 and TRBJ1-1 provide the parts outside the CDR3, is EADIYQTPRYLVIGTGKKITLECSQTMGHDKMYWYQQDPGMELHLIHYSYGVNSTEKGDLSSESTVSRIRTEHFPLTLESARPSHTSQYLCASTDIHQTGGTEAFFGQGTRLTVV.

V is TRBV9 and J is TRBJ2-1; 10 positions agree with TRBD2. The CDR3 is 15 residues long. V was clipped by 4 bases and J by 8 bases; unmatched bases: 9. Germline-derived CDR1 and CDR2 are SGDLS and YYNGEE. In nucleotides, the CDR3 is TGTGCCAGCAGCTTAGGACTAGCGGCTTTCGATGAGCAGTTCTTC. Amino acids: CASSLGLAAFDEQFF. The entire variable domain, with the rest obtained from reference TRBV9 and TRBJ2-1, is as follows: DSGVTQTPKHLITATGQRVTLRCSPRSGDLSVYWYQQSLDQGLQFLIQYYNGEERAKGNILERFSAQQFPDLHSELNLSSLELGDSALYFCASSLGLAAFDEQFFGPGTRLTVL.

This rearrangement joins TRBV5-1 to TRBJ1-6; tentatively, D is TRBD1 (6 bases). V was trimmed by 3 bases and J by 8 bases, leaving 15 bases between them. CDR3 length: 15 residues. Germline CDR1 reads SGHRS; CDR2 reads YFSETQ. CDR3 DNA: TGCGCCAGCAGCTCAAGGACAGCGAAGGATTCACCCCTCCACTTT. Translating it yields CASSSRTAKDSPLHF.

The CDR3 loop is CASSYRLAAEENTDTQYF. The CDR3 coding sequence is TGTGCCAGCAGCTATCGGCTAGCGGCCGAAGAAAACACAGATACGCAGTATTTT. The chain has TRBV7-9 and TRBJ2-3, with 7 bases matching TRBD2. V shed 4 bases, J shed 2 bases, and the junction held 15 bases outside the gene matches. The CDR3 extends over 18 amino acids. CDR1 SEHNR and CDR2 FQNEAQ come from the germline V gene (reference sequence).

In DNA form, the CDR3 reads TGTGCCAGTAGTTCGGGACAGGGGGGGTTCGGGGAGCTGTTTTTT. Amino acid sequence: CASSSGQGGFGELFF. V usage is TRBV19 and J usage is TRBJ2-2; 11 positions agree with TRBD1. The V and J ends lost 5 bases and 7 bases, in that order; junction bases with no gene match: 6. The CDR3 contains 15 residues. CDR1 is LNHDA, CDR2 SQIVND, per germline (reference sequence).

J is TRBJ1-5 and V is TRBV5-3; D might be TRBD1 (5 bases). TRBV5-3 is known as an ORF, though its function is uncertain. V was trimmed by 0 bases and J by 4 bases, leaving 11 bases between them. The CDR3 has 15 amino acids. Here the CDR3 reads CARSLAFRENQPQHF. CDR3 bases: TGTGCCAGAAGCTTGGCTTTCAGGGAAAATCAGCCCCAGCATTTT.

This chain links TRBV18 with TRBJ2-3, with D perhaps TRBD1 (6 bases). In germline, CDR1 is KGHSH, CDR2 LQKENI. This CDR3 comprises 13 residues. V was shortened by 10 bases and J by 6 bases, with 17 bases between the two germline ends. The CDR3 loop reads CATQGQVGDTQYF. As DNA, the CDR3 is TGTGCCACCCAGGGGCAGGTGGGGGATACGCAGTATTTT. Complete variable domain (other parts from reference TRBV18 and TRBJ2-3): NAGVMQNPRHLVRRRGQEARLRCSPMKGHSHVYWYRQLPEEGLKFMVYLQKENIIDESGMPKERFSAEFPKEGPSILRIQQVVRGDSAAYFCATQGQVGDTQYFGPGTRLTVL.

The genes are TRBV10-3 and TRBJ2-7; 7 bases are shared with TRBD1. Germline V CDR1 and CDR2: ENHRY, SYGVKD. This CDR3 has 14 amino acids. V trimming: 4 bases; J trimming: 4 bases; junction bases outside the gene matches: 7. CDR3 sequence: CAISATGAPYEQYF. The CDR3 region has the DNA TGTGCCATCAGTGCTACAGGGGCCCCTTACGAGCAGTACTTC.

The CDR3 is CASSRPPGQTNYGYTF. As DNA, the CDR3 is TGCGCCAGTAGTAGACCTCCGGGACAAACTAACTATGGCTACACCTTC. This chain links TRBV4-1 with TRBJ1-2; possible D gene TRBD1, 6 bases. Per the germline V gene, CDR1 is MGHRA and CDR2 is YSYEKL. CDR3 size: 16 residues. With 9 bases removed from V and 0 bases from J, the gap between germline ends came to 20 bases.

The J gene is TRBJ2-5, the V gene TRBV2, with D perhaps matching TRBD1 (6 bases). The CDR3 length is 13 residues. Trimming removed 6 bases at V and 7 bases at J, with 15 bases between. Germline lookup yields CDR1 SNHLY and CDR2 FYNNEI. This CDR3 reads CASSLGHPGTQYF. CDR3 DNA sequence: TGTGCCAGCAGCCTGGGACACCCAGGGACCCAGTACTTC.

The DNA for the CDR3 is TGTGCCAGCAGCGCCGCGACAGGGGGTAGGTGGGAGACCCAGTACTTC. It is translated as CASSAATGGRWETQYF. V is TRBV9 and J is TRBJ2-5, with TRBD1 identical over 9 bases. The CDR3 runs to 16 residues. The germline gives CDR1 SGDLS, CDR2 YYNGEE. V shed 3 bases and J 5 bases; nucleotides not matched to a gene: 11.

For this clone: A far larger clone is one base from this, pointing to a likely read error. Other DNA sequences in the same sample also yield this CDR3. The rearrangement joins TRBV19 to TRBJ1-6; unclear D gene. CDR1 and CDR2 from the germline V gene are LNHDA and SQIVND (reference sequence). There are 16 residues in the CDR3. The CDR3 region is CASQPKEGGTNSPLHF. The CDR3, as DNA: TGTGCTAGCCAACCCAAAGAAGGCGGCACAAATTCACCCCTCCACTTT.

V and J are TRBV18 and TRBJ2-7; 9 nucleotides align to TRBD1. CDR3 length: 14 residues. Trimming at V came to 4 bases and at J to 3 bases, leaving 4 bases not matched to a gene. The V gene's germline CDR1 is KGHSH and CDR2 LQKENI. CDR3 sequence (DNA): TGTGCCAGCTCACAGGACAGGGGAGTCTACGAGCAGTACTTC. It is translated as CASSQDRGVYEQYF.

The V call is TRBV7-3, the J call TRBJ1-2, with D tentatively TRBD1 (5 bases). With 2 bases removed from V and 5 bases from J, the gap between germline ends came to 9 bases. Germline lookup yields CDR1 SGHTA and CDR2 FQGTGA. CDR3 length: 13 residues. The CDR3 reads CASSLGQGYGYTF. The CDR3, as DNA: TGTGCCAGCAGCTTAGGCCAGGGTTATGGCTACACCTTC.

This clone showed up just once. The junction departs from the called germline gene at one end, perhaps through a read error. CDR3 sequence: CASSFGFDGRGNERFF. DNA for the CDR3: TGTGCCAGCAGCTTTGGCTTCGACGGGAGAGGCAATGAGCGGTTCTTC. The rearrangement links TRBV7-2 to TRBJ2-1, with D possibly TRBD2 on 6 matching bases. This CDR3 has 16 amino acids. Germline V gene lookup returns CDR1 SGHTA and CDR2 FQGNSA.

In its sample, this clone was seen once. The chain links TRBV28 to TRBJ2-7; D perhaps matches TRBD2 (6 bases). This CDR3 region has 13 residues. Germline CDR1 MDHEN, CDR2 SYDVKM. Trimming left V 3 bases short and J 2 bases short, with 8 bases between. In nucleotides, the CDR3 is TGTGCCAGCAGTTTTAGCGGCACCTACGAGCAGTACTTC. It translates to CASSFSGTYEQYF.

This clone was found once. The chain is built from TRBV28 and TRBJ2-5; possibly TRBD1 for D (5 bases). The CDR3 is 14 amino acids. Germline V lookup: CDR1 MDHEN, CDR2 SYDVKM. V was trimmed by 6 bases and J by 11 bases, leaving 22 bases between them. The CDR3 loop reads CASSTPSPDREQYF. As DNA, the CDR3 is TGTGCCAGCAGCACCCCCTCCCCCGACAGAGAGCAGTACTTC. The complete variable domain, with remaining parts taken from reference TRBV28 and TRBJ2-5, reads DVKVTQSSRYLVKRTGEKVFLECVQDMDHENMFWYRQDPGLGLRLIYFSYDVKMKEKGDIPEGYSVSREKKERFSLILESASTNQTSMYLCASSTPSPDREQYFGPGTRLLVL.

This chain uses TRBV19 with TRBJ2-5; D is perhaps TRBD1 (6 bases). In germline, CDR1 is LNHDA, CDR2 SQIVND (reference sequence). This CDR3 has 13 residues. Trimming took 3 bases from V and 4 from J, leaving 9 bases between them. CDR3 sequence (DNA): TGTGCCAGTAGTATGAACAGGGCAGAGACCCAGTACTTC. It codes for CASSMNRAETQYF. The full variable domain, rest sourced from reference TRBV19 and TRBJ2-5, is DGGITQSPKYLFRKEGQNVTLSCEQNLNHDAMYWYRQDPGQGLRLIYYSQIVNDFQKGDIAEGYSVSREKKESFPLTVTSAQKNPTAFYLCASSMNRAETQYFGPGTRLLVL.

This clone is labeled as large. The chain is built from TRBV7-2 and TRBJ2-3; 8 bases line up with TRBD1. This CDR3 comprises 16 residues. Germline trimming cut 8 bases from V and 1 base from J; bases unmatched to any gene: 11. The germline V gene has CDR1 SGHTA and CDR2 FQGNSA. The CDR3 nucleotides read TGTGCCAGCGGTTTGCAGCGGACAGGGCGCACAGATACGCAGTATTTT. Amino acids: CASGLQRTGRTDTQYF.

The genes are TRBV2 and TRBJ1-2, with TRBD1 identical over 8 bases. With V trimmed by 10 bases and J by 3 bases, 10 bases remained unmatched. The CDR3 spans 14 residues. In germline, CDR1 is SNHLY, CDR2 FYNNEI. The DNA for the CDR3 is TGTGCCACCCTAGGGACAGGACAGTACTATGGCTACACCTTC. Protein sequence: CATLGTGQYYGYTF.

The gene calls are TRBV28 and TRBJ2-5; the match to TRBD1 covers 8 bases. Germline-derived CDR1 and CDR2 are MDHEN and SYDVKM. The V gene end was trimmed by 3 bases and the J gene end by 4 bases; junction bases not matched to a gene: 13. The CDR3 has 17 amino acids. CDR3 sequence (DNA): TGTGCCAGCAGTTTCGGTCAGGGGGCAGTTTTTCCAGAGACCCAGTACTTC. As protein: CASSFGQGAVFPETQYF.

This clone was detected once. The J gene is TRBJ1-2, the V gene TRBV27; D is unresolved. Germline V gene data show CDR1 as MNHEY and CDR2 as SMNVEV (reference sequence). V was cut by 4 bases and J by 4 bases, with 13 bases left in between. This CDR3 has 14 amino acids. The CDR3 loop is CASSYAGSSYGYTF. The CDR3 DNA sequence: TGTGCCAGCAGTTATGCAGGCAGCAGCTATGGCTACACCTTC.

This clone was observed once. This sample also contains other DNA sequences that code for the same CDR3. CDR3 DNA: TGTGCCAGCAGTAGCGGGAGCACAGATACGCAGTATTTT. Translation gives CASSSGSTDTQYF. The chain carries TRBV28 and TRBJ2-3, with D possibly being TRBD2 (6 bases). Germline values: CDR1 MDHEN, CDR2 SYDVKM. The CDR3 has 13 amino acids. Trimming took 5 bases from V and 0 from J, leaving 6 bases between them. Together with reference TRBV28 and TRBJ2-3, the CDR3 gives the full variable domain: DVKVTQSSRYLVKRTGEKVFLECVQDMDHENMFWYRQDPGLGLRLIYFSYDVKMKEKGDIPEGYSVSREKKERFSLILESASTNQTSMYLCASSSGSTDTQYFGPGTRLTVL.

The chain joins TRBV5-6 to TRBJ1-1; D is ambiguous. This CDR3 has 12 residues. V lost 0 bases and J lost 4, with 4 bases in between. Per the germline V gene, CDR1 is SGHDT and CDR2 is YYEEEE. CDR3 protein: CASSLAITEAFF. DNA of the CDR3: TGTGCCAGCAGCTTGGCTATCACTGAAGCTTTCTTT.